This T cell receptor (beta chain) was obtained from a study of shared clonotypes between healthy human individuals. Study summary: Donor composition was a couple of women and three men, aged 18 to 49. Study-level results: With few donors, the genetic and exposure-history diversity represented was limited.

With ten immunoSEQ deep assay plates, unsorted PBMC DNA underwent sequencing. In the source study's methods: ImmunoSEQ only sent back junction sequences with no quality scores, so filtering was done differently. Using immunoSEQ multiplex PCR, the repertoire was profiled, and TCRdb retains in-frame clones only, with some absent. V and J calls and clone size come straight from that table; D and trimming were deduced from the DNA. The data show about 490,000 clones, with approximately 79% seen just once and over 9.5% held by the top ten. The V and J ends lost 6 bases and 0 bases respectively, with 15 bases between them. The CDR3 is 15 residues long. Germline V gene sequence: CDR1 MNHEY, CDR2 SMNVEV (reference sequence). Comment on this clone: Antigen unknown.

Sequencing was carried out using PBMCs. The sequence derives from a woman aged 40-49 years in good health. Some clones in this sample may be carry-over from other donors' samples. The V call is TRBV27, the J call TRBJ2-7; unclear D gene. In nucleotides, the CDR3 is TGTGCCAGCAGCAATAGGGCGGAGAACTCCTACGAGCAGTACTTC. It codes for CASSNRAENSYEQYF.